This TCR beta chain was obtained from a study of shared clonotypes between healthy human individuals. In the study overall: Every donor yielded three CD4 naive, three CD4 memory, two CD8 naive and one CD8 memory plate.

Over several immunoSEQ plates, each subset's genomic DNA was distributed in even portions. Original methodology: ImmunoSEQ sequences covered only the junction and lacked quality scores; filtering therefore differed. TCRdb keeps only in-frame clones here, not all; method: immunoSEQ multiplex PCR. For V, J and clone size, that table is used; D and trimming come from the DNA. The data contain about 2 million clones, less than 95% of them seen just once; the ten biggest clones take up more than 0.9%. Only CD45RO-negative cells positively selected for CCR7 counted as naive CD8 cells, so terminally differentiated effector memory CD45RA+ cells were excluded. The CDR3 has 19 residues. V gave up 4 bases and J gave up 4 bases; unmatched junction bases: 17. Per the germline V gene, CDR1 is SEHNR and CDR2 is FQNEAQ (reference sequence).

Specimen: naive CD8+ T cells sorted from blood. The clonotype was recovered from a man aged 18 to 29 in good health. This chain uses TRBV7-9 with TRBJ2-1; 9 nucleotides line up with TRBD2. The CDR3 DNA is TGTGCCAGCAGCTCCTTATCCTCTAGCGGGACGTCTAATTACAATGAGCAGTTCTTC. Residues: CASSSLSSSGTSNYNEQFF.